This TCR beta chain was captured by sequencing in a study of blood T cell repertoires in COVID-19. Germline V gene lookup returns CDR1 SGHNT and CDR2 YENEEA. The CDR3 totals 14 residues. The trim removed 5 bases at V and 6 bases at J, leaving 8 bases unmatched. In the original processing: Nucleated cell number was recorded as an estimate derived from reference gene primer amplification. Method: immunoSEQ multiplex PCR; TCRdb's copy keeps in-frame clones and lacks some. That table is the source of V, J and clone size, and D and trimming were worked out from the DNA. The sample lists 150,000 to 200,000 clones, roughly three quarters seen once, with around 16% in the top ten.

The TCR sequence derives from a man in his 60s with active or convalescent COVID-19. Sequencing was performed on peripheral blood. The chain recombines TRBV11-3 with TRBJ2-3; 7 nucleotides agree with TRBD2. DNA of the CDR3: TGTGCCAGCAGCCCCGGGGGGTCCTCGGATACGCAGTATTTT. Translation: CASSPGGSSDTQYF.